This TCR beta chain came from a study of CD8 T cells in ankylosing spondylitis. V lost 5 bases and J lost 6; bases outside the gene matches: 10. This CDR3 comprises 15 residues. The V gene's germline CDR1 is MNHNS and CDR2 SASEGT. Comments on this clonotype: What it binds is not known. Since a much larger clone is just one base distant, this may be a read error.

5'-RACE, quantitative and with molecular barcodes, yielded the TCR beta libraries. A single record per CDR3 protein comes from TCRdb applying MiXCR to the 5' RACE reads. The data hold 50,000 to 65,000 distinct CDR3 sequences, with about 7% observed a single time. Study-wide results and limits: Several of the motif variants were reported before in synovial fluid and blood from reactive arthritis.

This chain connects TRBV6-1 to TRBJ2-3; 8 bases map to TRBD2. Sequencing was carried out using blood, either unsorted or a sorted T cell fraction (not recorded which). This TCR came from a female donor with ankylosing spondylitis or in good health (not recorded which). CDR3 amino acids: CASSRRGGTRDTQYF. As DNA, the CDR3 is TGTGCCAGCAGTCGCCGGGGGGGGACCAGGGATACGCAGTATTTT.